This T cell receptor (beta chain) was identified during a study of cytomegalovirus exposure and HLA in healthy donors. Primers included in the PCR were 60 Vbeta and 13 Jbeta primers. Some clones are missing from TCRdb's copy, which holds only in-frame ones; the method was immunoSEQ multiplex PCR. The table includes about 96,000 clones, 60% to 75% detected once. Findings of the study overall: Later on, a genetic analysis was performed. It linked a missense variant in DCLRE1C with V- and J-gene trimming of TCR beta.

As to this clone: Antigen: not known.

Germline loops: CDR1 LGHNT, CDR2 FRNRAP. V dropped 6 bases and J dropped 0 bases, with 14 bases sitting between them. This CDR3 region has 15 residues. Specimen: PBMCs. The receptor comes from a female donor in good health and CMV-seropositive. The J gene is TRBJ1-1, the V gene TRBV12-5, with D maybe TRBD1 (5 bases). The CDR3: CASGQPRGLNTEAFF. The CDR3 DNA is TGTGCTAGTGGACAACCGCGGGGGTTGAACACTGAAGCTTTCTTT.